This T cell receptor (beta chain) was documented in a study of shared clonotypes between healthy human individuals. Background on the study: Researchers assigned three CD4 naive, three CD4 memory, two CD8 naive and one CD8 memory plate to each donor. Study results and limitations: Non-shared clonotypes had lower generation probabilities than those shared by all four donors.

Data came from immunoSEQ multiplex PCR; TCRdb stores just in-frame clones and leaves some out. This table holds more than 900,000 clones, around 78% found once. Every donor, a Caucasian adult, lived in Nashville, Tennessee. The CD4+ fraction was divided into a CD45RA+ naive subset and a CD45RA-negative memory subset. CDR1 is MNHNY, CDR2 SVGAGI, per germline (reference sequence). The CDR3 is 15 residues long. J was trimmed by 6 bases and V by 10 bases; bases with no gene match: 13. Remarks on this clone: Its target is not known.

The receptor comes from a man younger than 30 in good health. Some clones in this sample may be carry-over from other donors' samples. The sequencing input was memory CD4+ T cells from PBMCs. Subset specified: CD45RA-negative fraction. This chain uses TRBV6-6 with TRBJ2-7; 12 positions match TRBD2. CDR3 residues: CATTILAGGRGEQYF. CDR3 DNA: TGTGCCACTACGATCCTAGCGGGAGGGCGAGGCGAGCAGTACTTC.